This paragraph covers one T cell receptor beta chain sequence. Its cognate antigen is unknown. This record belongs to a study of OX40 agonist ivuxolimab in advanced cancers. Study-level results: No determination was made of the antigen specificity of the expanded peripheral T cells.

Libraries were prepared by immunoSEQ multiplex PCR; TCRdb keeps only in-frame clonotypes and omits some of them. This table holds tens of thousands of clones, roughly 88% found once. V lost 5 bases and J lost 6; bases outside the gene matches: 12. This CDR3 has 16 residues. Germline V lookup: CDR1 SNHLY, CDR2 FYNNEI. The investigators sampled blood at baseline, at cycle 4 day 1, and at cycle 7 day 1. This chain connects TRBV2 to TRBJ2-1, with 8 nucleotides matching TRBD1. This specimen was CD4+ or CD8+ T cells sorted from blood, taken in a trial of the OX40 agonist ivuxolimab. The receptor's source is an adult with an advanced solid tumor such as melanoma, head and neck, liver or kidney cancer. This CDR3 is CASSNPGGAIANEQFF. CDR3 nucleotides: TGTGCCAGCAGTAACCCAGGGGGCGCGATAGCCAATGAGCAGTTCTTC.